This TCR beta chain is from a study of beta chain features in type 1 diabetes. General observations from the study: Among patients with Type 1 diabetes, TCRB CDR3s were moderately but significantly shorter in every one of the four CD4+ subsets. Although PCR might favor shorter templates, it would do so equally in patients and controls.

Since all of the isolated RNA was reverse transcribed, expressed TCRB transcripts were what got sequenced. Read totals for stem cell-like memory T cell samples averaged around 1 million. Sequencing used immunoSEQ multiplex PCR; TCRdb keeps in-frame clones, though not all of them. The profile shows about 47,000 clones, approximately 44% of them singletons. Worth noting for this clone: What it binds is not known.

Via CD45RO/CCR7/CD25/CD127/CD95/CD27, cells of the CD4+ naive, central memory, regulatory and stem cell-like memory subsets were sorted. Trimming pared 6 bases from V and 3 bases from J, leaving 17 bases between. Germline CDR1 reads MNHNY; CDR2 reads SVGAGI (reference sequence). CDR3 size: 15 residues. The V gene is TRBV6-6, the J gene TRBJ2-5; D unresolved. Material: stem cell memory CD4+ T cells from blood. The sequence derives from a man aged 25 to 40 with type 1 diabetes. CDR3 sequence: CASSPIGEKEETQYF. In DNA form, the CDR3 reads TGTGCCAGCAGCCCCATCGGAGAGAAGGAAGAGACCCAGTACTTC.